One and the same sample provided the 14 T cell receptor beta chains below, sequenced in a study of blood T cell repertoires in COVID-19. Sequencing used immunoSEQ multiplex PCR; TCRdb keeps in-frame clones, though not all of them. Of some 260,000 clones detected, approximately 77% appear once; the ten largest clones hold roughly 3.1%. Sequencing was carried out using peripheral blood. All receptors come from a woman aged 18-29 years with acute or convalescent COVID-19.

CDR3 bases: TGTGCCAGCAAGGCTCCCCGACAGGGGGCGCTTGGGAGGGCCAAAAACATTCAGTACTTC. Translating it yields CASKAPRQGALGRAKNIQYF. The chain uses TRBV28 and TRBJ2-4; TRBD1 aligns across 10 bases. V lost 7 bases, J lost 1 base, and 19 bases stayed unmatched. This CDR3 has 20 amino acids. Looked up from germline, CDR1 is MDHEN and CDR2 is SYDVKM.

The chain is built from TRBV7-9 and TRBJ1-2; the D gene is possibly TRBD1 (5 bases). Germline CDR1 and CDR2: SEHNR and FQNEAQ (reference sequence). Trimming left V 2 bases short and J 7 bases short, with 11 bases between. The CDR3 is made up of 13 amino acids. The CDR3 DNA reads TGTGCCAGCAGCTTAATGGGGCTGGCTGGCTACACCTTC. Translated, it gives CASSLMGLAGYTF. The full variable domain, completed using reference TRBV7-9 and TRBJ1-2, is DTGVSQNPRHKITKRGQNVTFRCDPISEHNRLYWYRQTLGQGPEFLTYFQNEAQLEKSRLLSDRFSAERPKGSFSTLEIQRTEQGDSAMYLCASSLMGLAGYTFGSGTRLTVV.

The chain links TRBV5-6 to TRBJ2-3, with D possibly TRBD2 on 5 matching bases. In germline, CDR1 is SGHDT, CDR2 YYEEEE. V shed 2 bases and J shed 4 bases, with 17 bases lying between them. The CDR3 extends over 16 amino acids. The CDR3 sequence is CASSFGPGGRADTQYF. The CDR3 nucleotides are TGTGCCAGCAGCTTTGGCCCAGGAGGTCGGGCAGATACGCAGTATTTT.

The gene calls are TRBV7-9 and TRBJ2-7; 8 bases are shared with TRBD2. Germline trimming cut 5 bases from V and 7 bases from J; bases unmatched to any gene: 13. This CDR3 region has 15 residues. Per the germline V gene, CDR1 is SEHNR and CDR2 is FQNEAQ (reference sequence). The CDR3 sequence is CASSPGLGTRIEQYF. The CDR3 DNA sequence: TGTGCCAGCAGCCCAGGGTTGGGGACTAGAATTGAGCAGTACTTC.

The V call is TRBV28, the J call TRBJ1-2; 7 positions agree with TRBD1. The V and J ends lost 5 bases and 8 bases, in that order; junction bases with no gene match: 11. Per germline, CDR1 MDHEN and CDR2 SYDVKM. This CDR3 has 14 residues. The CDR3 loop is CASSPGTVDGGYTF. CDR3 nucleotides: TGTGCCAGCAGTCCCGGGACAGTGGATGGCGGCTACACCTTC.

The rearrangement links TRBV28 to TRBJ2-1; 7 bases are shared with TRBD1. Germline trimming cut 5 bases from V and 0 bases from J; bases unmatched to any gene: 4. The CDR3 contains 15 residues. Germline loops: CDR1 MDHEN, CDR2 SYDVKM. The CDR3 DNA sequence: TGTGCCAGCAGTGACAGGGCAAGCTCCTACAATGAGCAGTTCTTC. As protein: CASSDRASSYNEQFF.

This chain links TRBV7-8 with TRBJ2-5; D possibly corresponds to TRBD1 (5 bases). The CDR3 contains 16 residues. V was clipped by 1 base and J by 1 base, with 13 bases between them. Germline CDR1 is SGHVS and CDR2 is FQNEAQ. CDR3 region: CASSLVGRRAQETQYF. In DNA, the CDR3 is TGTGCCAGCAGCTTAGTAGGGCGCAGGGCCCAAGAGACCCAGTACTTC.

The chain joins TRBV4-3 to TRBJ1-1, with 8 positions matching TRBD1. This CDR3 has 16 amino acids. V gave up 1 base and J gave up 3 bases; unmatched junction bases: 7. The germline V gene encodes CDR1 LGHNA and CDR2 YSLEER. The CDR3 nucleotides are TGCGCCAGCAGCCAAGGATTAGGCAGGGGGCACACTGAAGCTTTCTTT. Translation gives CASSQGLGRGHTEAFF.

The rearrangement joins TRBV6-5 to TRBJ2-3; the match to TRBD2 covers 11 bases. The J segment lost 7 bases and the V segment lost 2 bases, leaving 5 bases of the junction unmatched. Germline V gene data show CDR1 as MNHEY and CDR2 as SVGAGI. The length of the CDR3 is 15 residues. The CDR3 loop is CASSYGTSGGYTQYF. CDR3 in DNA: TGTGCCAGCAGTTACGGGACTAGCGGAGGATATACGCAGTATTTT.

This chain joins TRBV3-1 (or the pseudogene TRBV3-2) and TRBJ2-7; weak D call: TRBD2 (6 bases). The CDR3 loop spans 14 amino acids. CDR1 and CDR2 from the germline V gene are LGHDT and YNNKEL (reference sequence). V lost 2 bases, J lost 5 bases, and 13 bases lay in between. CDR3 DNA: TGTGCCAGCAGCCAAACGGCGGCGGGGAACGAGCAGTACTTC. Translation: CASSQTAAGNEQYF.

This chain links TRBV19 with TRBJ2-1, with D perhaps TRBD1 (8 bases). CDR1 and CDR2 from the germline V gene are LNHDA and SQIVND (reference sequence). The V gene lost 7 bases and the J gene lost 4 bases, with 14 bases spanning the gap. CDR3 length: 14 residues. CDR3 nucleotide sequence: TGTGCCAGTACACAGGGGGAGGGATACAATGAGCAGTTCTTC. Protein product: CASTQGEGYNEQFF.

The rearrangement links TRBV6-5 to TRBJ2-7, with D possibly TRBD2 on 6 matching bases. The CDR3 spans 15 residues. Trimming stripped 5 bases from V and 4 bases from J, with 18 bases between. Germline CDR1 MNHEY, CDR2 SVGAGI. DNA for the CDR3: TGTGCCAGCAGTACCTCCCGGGAGAACTTATACGAGCAGTACTTC. Encoded protein: CASSTSRENLYEQYF.

The chain has TRBV5-1 and TRBJ2-3; 15 bases line up with TRBD2. This CDR3 contains 19 residues. The germline gives CDR1 SGHRS, CDR2 YFSETQ. J was trimmed by 8 bases and V by 7 bases; bases with no gene match: 20. CDR3 amino acids: CASATSLGLAGGSSRTQYF. The CDR3 bases are TGCGCCAGCGCAACTTCCCTCGGACTAGCGGGAGGGTCGAGCCGTACGCAGTATTTT.

The gene calls are TRBV24-1 and TRBJ2-1; maybe TRBD2 (6 bases). Trimming left V 3 bases short and J 6 bases short, with 11 bases between. Germline V gives CDR1 KGHDR, CDR2 SFDVKD. The CDR3 length is 14 residues. CDR3 coding DNA: TGTGCCACCAGTGATGGGGGGACGTTCAATGAGCAGTTCTTC. This encodes CATSDGGTFNEQFF.